This T cell receptor (beta chain) comes out of a study of T cells after yellow fever vaccination (dated by TCRdb to between 2018 and 2020). In terms of the full investigation: Libraries from fractions with low cell numbers were prepared with the SMART-Seq v4 Ultra Low Input RNA kit. Bulk TCR alpha and beta repertoires were sequenced longitudinally to track T-cell clones before and after primary and booster YFV17D yellow fever vaccination. Two healthy male donors, one aged 18 to 30 and one aged 30 to 40 years, were included in the cohort. Bulk PBMC replicates and cell subsets were isolated from blood drawn at multiple timepoints before and after both primary and secondary immunization. What the authors observed across the whole study: A small share of clonotypes occurred in both CD4 and CD8 compartments, likely arising from convergent recombination. The study included only two donors, which limits how far the findings can be generalized. Because abundant contaminating clonotypes from the bulk population could be contained in FACS-sorted repertoires, computational filtering was required. Compared with the primary T-cell response, the secondary T-cell response was faster but weaker, reaching its peak on day 5 rather than on day 15. After the booster, most of the clones that had expanded following primary vaccination were detected again (almost 98% of CD4 and around 88% of CD8), which suggests that memory was broadly maintained.

Sequencing relied on an Illumina NovaSeq 6000. Synthesis of TCR cDNA relied on 5'RACE template switching, a step that introduced a universal primer site along with unique molecular identifiers. cDNA synthesis was primed from both the TCR alpha and TCR beta constant segments. Library amplification used two PCR steps, and the second PCR step added sample barcodes and sequencing adapters. Sequencing of libraries was performed on Illumina HiSeq 2500 (2x100 bp) or NovaSeq (2x150 bp). As for how the authors treated the data: MIGEC handled demultiplexing of reads and collapsing into UMI consensus sequences, while MiXCR performed V(D)J alignment. Using edgeR on replicate PBMC samples, clonotypes were called vaccine-responding if FDR was below 0.01 and the log2 fold change was above 5 up to day 15. CD4 or CD8 identity was assigned to each bulk clonotype according to whether the clonotype was present at higher abundance in the sequenced CD4 repertoire or the sequenced CD8 repertoire. TCRdb applied fastp at Q25 and MiXCR to the public reads, then kept only in-frame beta chains. Rows matching on CDR3 protein sequence are summarized as one entry with the most common DNA and genes. The V and J calls shown here were made by TCRdb, not taken from the authors' results. This sample lists about 220,000 distinct CDR3 sequences; approximately 3% were detected once. The ten biggest clones cover under 3.5% of the sample.

This clonotype was counted ten times or more. Its binding antigen is unknown. Base qualities are not at hand, and no much larger clone is one base apart. This specimen's treatment or condition label, per the study, means: live attenuated yellow fever vaccine strain. PBMCs were isolated from peripheral blood using a standard Ficoll-Paque protocol. CD4 and CD8 T-cell fractions were isolated with Dynabeads CD4 and CD8 positive selection kits. TriZol was used to extract RNA from bulk PBMCs, CD4 and CD8 fractions, and dextramer-positive and dextramer-negative fractions. This sequence was found in a man between 18 and 35 years old who received the YFV17D yellow fever vaccine. The sample consisted of CD4+ T cells sorted from PBMCs, taken 10 days after the yellow fever booster vaccination.

CDR3 protein: CSARQEPGQGAHTEAFF. The DNA sequence reads TGCAGTGCGCGGCAGGAGCCGGGACAGGGGGCTCACACTGAAGCTTTCTTT. In this chain, TRBV20-1 is recombined with TRBJ1-1; TRBD1 matches 12 bases in the middle. The CDR3 sequence holds 17 residues, the cysteine and phenylalanine included. Only the CDR3 region is kept as DNA, spanning 51 bases read in frame from base 1. Reading the germline V gene (reference sequence) gives CDR1 DFQATT and CDR2 SNEGSKA. Unmatched junction bases come to 14, with V trimmed by 6 bases and J by 3 bases.